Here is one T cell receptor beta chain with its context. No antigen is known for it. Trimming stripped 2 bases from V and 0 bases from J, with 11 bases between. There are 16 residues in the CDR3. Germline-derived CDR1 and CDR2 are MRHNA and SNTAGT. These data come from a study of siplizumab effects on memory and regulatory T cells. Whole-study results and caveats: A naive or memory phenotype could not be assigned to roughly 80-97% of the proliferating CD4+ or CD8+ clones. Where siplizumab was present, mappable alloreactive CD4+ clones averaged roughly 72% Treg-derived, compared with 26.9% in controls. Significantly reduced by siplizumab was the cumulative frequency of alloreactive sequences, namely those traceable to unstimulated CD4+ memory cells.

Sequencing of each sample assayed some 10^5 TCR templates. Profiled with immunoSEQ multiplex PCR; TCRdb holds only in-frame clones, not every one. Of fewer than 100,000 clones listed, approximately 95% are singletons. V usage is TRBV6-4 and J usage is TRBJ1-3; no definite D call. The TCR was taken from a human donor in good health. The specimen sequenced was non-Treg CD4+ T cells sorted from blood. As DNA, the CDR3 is TGTGCCAGCAGTGACGCGAAAAAACTCTCTGGAAACACCATATATTTT. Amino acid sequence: CASSDAKKLSGNTIYF.